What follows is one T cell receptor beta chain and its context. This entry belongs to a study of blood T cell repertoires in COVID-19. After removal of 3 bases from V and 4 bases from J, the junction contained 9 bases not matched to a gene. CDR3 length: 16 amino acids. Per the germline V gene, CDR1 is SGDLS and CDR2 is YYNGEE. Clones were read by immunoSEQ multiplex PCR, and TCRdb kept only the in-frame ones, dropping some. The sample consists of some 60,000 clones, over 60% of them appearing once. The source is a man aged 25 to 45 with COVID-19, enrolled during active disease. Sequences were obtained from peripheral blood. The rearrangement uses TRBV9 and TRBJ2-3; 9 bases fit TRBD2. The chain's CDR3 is CASSDRTSVLADTQYF. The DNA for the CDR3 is TGTGCCAGCAGCGATCGGACTAGCGTTCTCGCAGATACGCAGTATTTT.